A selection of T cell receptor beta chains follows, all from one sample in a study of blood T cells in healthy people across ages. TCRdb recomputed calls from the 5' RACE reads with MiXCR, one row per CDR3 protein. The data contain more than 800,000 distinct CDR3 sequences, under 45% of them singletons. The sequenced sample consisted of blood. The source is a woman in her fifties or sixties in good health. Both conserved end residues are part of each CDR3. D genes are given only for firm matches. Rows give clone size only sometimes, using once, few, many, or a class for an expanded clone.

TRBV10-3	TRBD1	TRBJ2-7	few	TGTGCCATCAGTCCCATGACAGGGGGCTACGAGCAGTACTTC	CAISPMTGGYEQYF
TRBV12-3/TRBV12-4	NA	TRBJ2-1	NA	TGTGCCAGCAGTTTGGGACAAGTAAGTGAGCAGTTCTTC	CASSLGQVSEQFF
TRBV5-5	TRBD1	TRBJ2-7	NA	TGTGCCAGCAGCTTGTCGTTGCGGGTCCAGGGGGCCAGTGAGCAGTACTTC	CASSLSLRVQGASEQYF
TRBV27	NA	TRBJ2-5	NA	TGTGCCAGCAGTGTAGGCGTCACTGAAGAGACCCAGTACTTC	CASSVGVTEETQYF
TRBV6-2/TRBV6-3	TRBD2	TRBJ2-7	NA	TGTGCCAGCAGCCGAGCGGGAGAGGGCGACGAGCAGTACTTC	CASSRAGEGDEQYF
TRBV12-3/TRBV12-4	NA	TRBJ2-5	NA	TGTGCCAGCAGTTTCGTCCGAGGGCTCCAAGAGACCCAGTACTTC	CASSFVRGLQETQYF
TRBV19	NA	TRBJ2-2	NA	TGTGCCAGTAGTACCCACAGGTATTCCGGGGAGCTGTTTTTT	CASSTHRYSGELFF
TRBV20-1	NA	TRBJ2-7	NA	TGCAGTGCTAGAGTTGTGGGCAGTGGGCAGTACTTC	CSARVVGSGQYF
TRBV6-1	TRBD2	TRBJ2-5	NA	TGTGCCAGCACTATACTAGCGGGACAAGAGACCCAGTACTTC	CASTILAGQETQYF
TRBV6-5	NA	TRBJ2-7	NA	TGTGCCAGCAGCCTCAGGGAAACCTCCGCCTACGAGCAGTACTTC	CASSLRETSAYEQYF
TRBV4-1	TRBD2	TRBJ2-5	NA	TGCGCCAGCAGCCAAGAAAGCGGGAGGGGCCCCGGAGAGACCCAGTACTTC	CASSQESGRGPGETQYF
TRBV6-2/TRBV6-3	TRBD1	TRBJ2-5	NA	TGTGCCAGCAGTTACCAACAGGGGGCTCAAGAGACCCAGTACTTC	CASSYQQGAQETQYF
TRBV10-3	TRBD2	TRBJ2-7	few	TGTGCCATCAGTGTTAGTAGCGGGACCCCGGGCTCCTACGAGCAGTACTTC	CAISVSSGTPGSYEQYF
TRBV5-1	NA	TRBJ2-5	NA	TGCGCCAGCAGCTTGTTCCGGGACCAAGAGACCCAGTACTTC	CASSLFRDQETQYF
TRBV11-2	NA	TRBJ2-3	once	TGTGCCAGCAGCTTAGATTCCGGCAGGATCGCAGATACGCAGTATTTT	CASSLDSGRIADTQYF
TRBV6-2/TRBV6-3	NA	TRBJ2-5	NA	TGTGCCAGCAGGCGAGGACAGTCGCAAGAGACCCAGTACTTC	CASRRGQSQETQYF
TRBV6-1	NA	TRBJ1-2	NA	TGTGCCAGCAGCGGGGACATAAATGGCTACACCTTC	CASSGDINGYTF
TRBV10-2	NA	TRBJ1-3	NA	TGCGCCAGCAGGGACGGGGTCTCTTTTGGAAACACCATATATTTT	CASRDGVSFGNTIYF
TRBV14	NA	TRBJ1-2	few	TGTGCCAGCAGCCGGGACGGGACGTTTACCACTAACTATGGCTACACCTTC	CASSRDGTFTTNYGYTF
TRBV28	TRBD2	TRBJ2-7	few	TGTGCCAACAGTTTAGCGGGATACGAGCAGTACTTC	CANSLAGYEQYF
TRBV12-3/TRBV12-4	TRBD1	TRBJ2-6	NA	TGTGCCAGCAGTCCCGGGACAGGGACTGGGACCAACGTCCTGACTTTC	CASSPGTGTGTNVLTF
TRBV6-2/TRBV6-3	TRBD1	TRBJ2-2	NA	TGTGCCAGCAGAACGAGGGGGCAAGACACCGGGGAGCTGTTTTTT	CASRTRGQDTGELFF
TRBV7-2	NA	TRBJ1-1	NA	TGTGCCAGCAGCCGGGGGGGCAAGACGAACACTGAAGCTTTCTTT	CASSRGGKTNTEAFF
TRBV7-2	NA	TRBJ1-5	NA	TGTGCCAGCGGGGGTCCTCAGCCCCAGCATTTT	CASGGPQPQHF
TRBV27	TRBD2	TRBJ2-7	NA	TGTGCCAGCAGTGCTATGCTAGCGGGAGAAGTCCGCTACGAGCAGTACTTC	CASSAMLAGEVRYEQYF
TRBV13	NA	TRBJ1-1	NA	TGTGCCAGCAGCTTTCGGGCAGAATACACTGAAGCTTTCTTT	CASSFRAEYTEAFF
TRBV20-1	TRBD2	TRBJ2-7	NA	TGCAGTGCTAGGGTTGGCGGGAGAGTCTACGAGCAGTACTTC	CSARVGGRVYEQYF
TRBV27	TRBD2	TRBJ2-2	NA	TGTGCCAGCACCGAGCTTTTAAGCGGGAGGGCCGACACCGGGGAGCTGTTTTTT	CASTELLSGRADTGELFF
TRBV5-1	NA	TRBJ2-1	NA	TGCGCCAGCAGCCTCCTACAGGGTAGCAACAATGAGCAGTTCTTC	CASSLLQGSNNEQFF
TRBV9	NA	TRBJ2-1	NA	TGTGCCAGCAGCGCCATGGATCTGGGCAATGAGCAGTTCTTC	CASSAMDLGNEQFF
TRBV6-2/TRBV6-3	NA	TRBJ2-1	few	TGTGCCAGCCGAGGGGACCTGTACAATGAGCAGTTCTTC	CASRGDLYNEQFF
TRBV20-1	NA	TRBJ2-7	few	TGCAGTGCTAGGGCTAGCACCTACGAGCAGTACTTC	CSARASTYEQYF
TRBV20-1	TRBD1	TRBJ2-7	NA	TGCAGTGCTAGAGATCCGGCAGGGGGCGCCGTATCTGGGCAGTACTTC	CSARDPAGGAVSGQYF
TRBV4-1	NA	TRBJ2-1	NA	TGCGCCAGCAGCCAAGAACGCGGTCCCTACAATGAGCAGTTCTTC	CASSQERGPYNEQFF
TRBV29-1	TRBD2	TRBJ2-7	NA	TGCAGCACCTGGACTAGCAGGAACTCACAGTACTTC	CSTWTSRNSQYF
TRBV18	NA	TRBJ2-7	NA	TGTGCCAGCTCACCAGCGCGCGACAGCTACGAGCAGTACTTC	CASSPARDSYEQYF
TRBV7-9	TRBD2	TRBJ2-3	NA	TGTGCCAGCAGCCATCCGACTAGCGGGGCAGGGGCAGATACGCAGTATTTT	CASSHPTSGAGADTQYF
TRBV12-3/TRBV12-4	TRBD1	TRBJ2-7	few	TGTGCCAGCACCCATACAAGTGGACAGGGGACCTACGAGCAGTACTTC	CASTHTSGQGTYEQYF
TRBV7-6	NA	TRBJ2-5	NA	TGTGCCAGCAGCTTAGGGGATCGCCTCGGGGAGACCCAGTACTTC	CASSLGDRLGETQYF
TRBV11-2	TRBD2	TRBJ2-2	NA	TGTGCCAGCAGGCGTCCCGGGACTAGCTCGTCCGGGGAGCTGTTTTTT	CASRRPGTSSSGELFF
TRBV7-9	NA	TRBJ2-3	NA	TGTGCCAGCAGCTTAGGGTCTGGGTATACGCAGTATTTT	CASSLGSGYTQYF
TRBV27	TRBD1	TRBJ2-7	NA	TGTGCCAGCAGTTTATCTAGGACAGGGACTTACGAGCAGTACTTC	CASSLSRTGTYEQYF
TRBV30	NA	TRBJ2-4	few	TGTGCCTGGAGTCAGGGAGAGACCGTTCAGTACTTC	CAWSQGETVQYF
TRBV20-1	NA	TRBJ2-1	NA	TGCAGTGCTCCTCGGAGAGGTAGCGGACGTTACAATGAGCAGTTCTTC	CSAPRRGSGRYNEQFF
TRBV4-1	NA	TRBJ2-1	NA	TGCGCCAGCAGCCAAGCCTTAGGGGCTCGATACAATGAGCAGTTCTTC	CASSQALGARYNEQFF
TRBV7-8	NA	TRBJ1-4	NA	TGTGCCAGCAGCTTAGTCGCCTACCCGGGCGACAATGAAAAACTGTTTTTT	CASSLVAYPGDNEKLFF